The 29 T cell receptor beta chains below were found in one sample sequenced in a study of response to subunit inactivated influenza vaccine. From the RT-PCR reads, TCRdb called clonotypes with MiXCR, one entry per CDR3 protein. The sample contains 590,000 or so distinct CDR3 sequences, less than 15% of which appear only once. The material was PBMCs from blood, obtained roughly 2 weeks before vaccination. The receptors stem from a man between 45 and 60 years old who received an inactivated influenza vaccine.

This sequence joins TRBV21-1 and TRBJ2-5; TRBD1, the D gene given by the table, was not confirmed from the DNA. TRBV21-1 represents a pseudogene. This CDR3 is built from 14 residues. In DNA, the CDR3 is TGTGCCAGCAGCAAACGCGGGGGGCAAGAGACCCAGTACTTC. Translating gives CASSKRGGQETQYF.

The chain links TRBV6-2 or TRBV6-3 to TRBJ2-2; D call uncertain. Trimming cost V 3 bases and J 7 bases, with 6 bases left between them. The CDR3 is 12 residues long. CDR1 is MNHEY, CDR2 SVGEGT, per germline. The CDR3 nucleotides read TGTGCCAGCAGTTATGCCGGCGGGGAGCTGTTTTTT. It specifies CASSYAGGELFF.

CDR3 nucleotides: TGTGCCAGCAGTCCCCGGCCGAGCTCCTACAATGAGCAGTTCTTC. It codes for CASSPRPSSYNEQFF. The chain carries TRBV6-1 and TRBJ2-1; D gene uncertain. V lost 5 bases, J lost 0 bases, and 11 bases lay in between. CDR1 is MNHNS and CDR2 is SASEGT in the germline V gene. CDR3 length equals 15 residues.

The chain couples TRBV12-3 or TRBV12-4 to TRBJ2-5; 10 nucleotides match TRBD2. The CDR3 covers 14 residues. With 6 bases clipped from V and 2 bases from J, the junction kept 3 bases outside the gene matches. CDR3 coding DNA: TGTGCCAGCAGAGCGACTAGCGGGCAAGAGACCCAGTACTTC. Translation gives CASRATSGQETQYF.

Concerning this clonotype itself: A read error is likely, as this CDR3 ends without the conserved phenylalanine or tryptophan. No DNA is shown, since the ends of the CDR3 on it are uncertain; the CDR3 is the one TCRdb lists. The chain combines TRBV22-1 with TRBJ2-2; TRBD1 is the table's D call and was not checked against the DNA. TRBV22-1 is deemed a pseudogene. The CDR3 comprises 15 residues, both ends counted. The CDR3 loop reads CPVVCSWGVLRGAAG.

The V gene is TRBV11-2, the J gene TRBJ1-1; D is uncertain. Trimming removed 4 bases at V and 1 base at J, with 13 bases between. Germline values: CDR1 SGHAT, CDR2 FQNNGV. CDR3 size: 15 residues. In DNA form, the CDR3 reads TGTGCCAGCAGCTCCATGGAGACCGAGAACACTGAAGCTTTCTTT. It encodes CASSSMETENTEAFF.

The gene calls are TRBV9 and TRBJ2-1; 7 bases are shared with TRBD2. V shed 3 bases, J shed 9 bases, and the junction held 6 bases outside the gene matches. This CDR3 is 13 amino acids long. CDR1 SGDLS and CDR2 YYNGEE come from the germline V gene. The CDR3 reads CASSDLADGEQFF. DNA of the CDR3: TGTGCCAGCAGCGATCTAGCGGACGGTGAGCAGTTCTTC.

The chain carries TRBV6-5 and TRBJ2-1; D uncertain. CDR1 and CDR2 (germline): MNHEY, SVGAGI. The germline V and J ends were trimmed by 6 bases and 8 bases, with 8 bases remaining between them. The CDR3 totals 11 residues. The CDR3 DNA reads as TGTGCCAGCAGAACCGCGGATGAGCAGTTCTTC. Translation: CASRTADEQFF.

The rearrangement links TRBV4-2 to TRBJ1-4; D is ambiguous. The V end was cut by 0 bases, the J end by 8 bases, with 10 bases between. The germline V gene encodes CDR1 LGHNA and CDR2 YNFKEQ. The CDR3 has 14 amino acids. CDR3 protein: CASSQDRSREKLFF. The CDR3 DNA reads as TGTGCCAGCAGCCAAGATCGCTCCCGCGAAAAACTGTTTTTT.

This clonotype showed up many times. The chain combines TRBV24-1 with TRBJ2-1; either TRBD1 or TRBD2 may fit D (5 bases each). The CDR3 runs to 13 residues. Germline V gene data show CDR1 as KGHDR and CDR2 as SFDVKD. Trimming pared 1 base from V and 9 bases from J, leaving 9 bases between. CDR3 in DNA: TGTGCCACCAGTGATTTTGAGAGGGGTGAGCAGTTCTTC. It is translated as CATSDFERGEQFF.

V usage is TRBV5-5 and J usage is TRBJ1-4; D call uncertain. The CDR3 is 13 amino acids. Per germline, CDR1 SGHKS and CDR2 YYEKEE (reference sequence). V dropped 0 bases and J dropped 6 bases, with 6 bases sitting between them. The CDR3 coding sequence is TGTGCCAGCAGCTTGGGCCGGGATGAAAAACTGTTTTTT. It codes for CASSLGRDEKLFF. Complete variable domain (other parts from reference TRBV5-5 and TRBJ1-4): DAGVTQSPTHLIKTRGQQVTLRCSPISGHKSVSWYQQVLGQGPQFIFQYYEKEERGRGNFPDRFSARQFPNYSSELNVNALLLGDSALYLCASSLGRDEKLFFGSGTQLSVL.

This clonotype was found a few times. CDR3 sequence: CASSAEAGSTDTQYF. The CDR3 DNA reads as TGTGCCAGCAGCGCAGAGGCGGGAAGCACAGATACGCAGTATTTT. V is TRBV7-3 and J is TRBJ2-3, with D possibly TRBD2 on 6 matching bases. The CDR3 runs to 15 residues. CDR1 and CDR2 from the germline V gene are SGHTA and FQGTGA. Trimming stripped 5 bases from V and 0 bases from J, with 12 bases between.

This chain links TRBV5-6 with TRBJ2-7; maybe TRBD1 (6 bases). The DNA end lines up better with TRBJ2-1; the J call may be wrong. Germline loops: CDR1 SGHDT, CDR2 YYEEEE. The CDR3 runs to 16 residues. CDR3 loop: CASSFPTGQGPYEQFF. In DNA, the CDR3 is TGTGCCAGCAGCTTTCCCACCGGGCAGGGGCCCTACGAGCAGTTCTTC.

The sample holds a few counts of this clonotype. This sequence joins TRBV7-9 and TRBJ2-3; D call uncertain. CDR3 size: 14 residues. V gave up 5 bases and J gave up 1 base, with 10 bases separating them. In germline, CDR1 is SEHNR, CDR2 FQNEAQ (reference sequence). The chain's CDR3 is CASSPTYGTDTQYF. Here the CDR3 DNA reads TGTGCCAGCAGCCCGACGTATGGCACAGATACGCAGTATTTT.

This clonotype was counted many times. The chain recombines TRBV7-9 with TRBJ2-2; the D is unclear. The V gene's germline CDR1 is SEHNR and CDR2 FQNEAQ (reference sequence). Trimming pared 0 bases from V and 4 bases from J, leaving 6 bases between. The CDR3 spans 14 residues. CDR3: CASSLAPVTGELFF. The CDR3 DNA follows: TGTGCCAGCAGCTTAGCACCCGTCACCGGGGAGCTGTTTTTT.

V is TRBV19 and J is TRBJ2-5; 7 nucleotides match TRBD1. This CDR3 contains 15 residues. With 4 bases clipped from V and 5 bases from J, the junction kept 10 bases outside the gene matches. Germline CDR1 and CDR2: LNHDA and SQIVND (reference sequence). The CDR3 spells CASSKKGTEYETQYF. In DNA form, the CDR3 reads TGTGCCAGTAGTAAAAAGGGGACAGAGTACGAGACCCAGTACTTC.

In this sample, this clonotype turned up many times. V is TRBV5-6 and J is TRBJ2-6; D is ambiguous. Looked up from germline, CDR1 is SGHDT and CDR2 is YYEEEE. V gave up 5 bases and J gave up 0 bases, with 9 bases separating them. This CDR3 has 15 amino acids. In DNA, the CDR3 is TGTGCCAGCAGTGAATTATACTCTGGGGCCAACGTCCTGACTTTC. Translation: CASSELYSGANVLTF.

J is TRBJ2-7 and V is TRBV6-5; possibly TRBD1 for D (6 bases). CDR1 and CDR2 from the germline V gene are MNHEY and SVGAGI. V lost 2 bases to trimming and J lost 5 bases, with 10 bases between them. The CDR3 is made up of 13 amino acids. The CDR3 nucleotides read TGTGCCAGCAGTTACCAGGGGCGGAACGAGCAGTACTTC. Its translation: CASSYQGRNEQYF.

The V call is TRBV21-1, the J call TRBJ1-1. TRBV21-1 counts as a pseudogene. This CDR3 region has 15 residues. CDR3 sequence (DNA): TGTGCCAGCAGGAAAGAGACATTGATGAACACTGAAGCTTTCTTT. Its translation is CASRKETLMNTEAFF.

This chain links TRBV5-1 with TRBJ2-7; D is unresolved. Trimming shortened V by 4 bases and J by 5 bases, and 16 bases separated the two germline ends. Per the germline V gene, CDR1 is SGHRS and CDR2 is YFSETQ. The CDR3 runs to 14 residues. In nucleotides, the CDR3 is TGCGCCAGCAGCCCTTTGGGCCCCGCCAACGAGCAGTACTTC. Translation: CASSPLGPANEQYF. Combining the CDR3 with reference TRBV5-1 and TRBJ2-7 gives the whole variable domain KAGVTQTPRYLIKTRGQQVTLSCSPISGHRSVSWYQQTPGQGLQFLFEYFSETQRNKGNFPGRFSGRQFSNSRSEMNVSTLELGDSALYLCASSPLGPANEQYFGPGTRLTVT.

This clonotype was observed at least ten times. This chain joins TRBV3-1 and TRBJ2-1, with D maybe TRBD2 (5 bases). The CDR3 has 15 residues. The V end was cut by 0 bases, the J end by 3 bases, with 9 bases between. CDR1 is LGHDT, CDR2 YNNKEL, per germline (reference sequence). The CDR3 bases are TGTGCCAGCAGCCAAGATGGCGGGTACTACAATGAGCAGTTCTTC. It yields the protein CASSQDGGYYNEQFF.

This chain joins TRBV7-9 and TRBJ2-2, with 7 bases matching TRBD1. The CDR3 runs to 15 residues. After removal of 7 bases from V and 0 bases from J, the junction contained 5 bases not matched to a gene. Germline CDR1 reads SEHNR; CDR2 reads FQNEAQ (reference sequence). The CDR3, as DNA: TGTGCCAGCAAGACTGGGACAGCGAACACCGGGGAGCTGTTTTTT. Encoded protein: CASKTGTANTGELFF.

This clonotype has a handful of counts. This chain links TRBV9 with TRBJ2-2, with 8 bases lining up with TRBD2. The CDR3 runs 17 residues. V shed 4 bases, J shed 2 bases, and the junction held 10 bases outside the gene matches. Germline CDR1 is SGDLS and CDR2 is YYNGEE. The CDR3, as DNA: TGTGCCAGCAGCAAATCCATTAGCGGGACAAACACCGGGGAGCTGTTTTTT. This encodes CASSKSISGTNTGELFF.

V is TRBV7-2 and J is TRBJ1-3; D gene unclear. Trimming took 1 base from V and 0 from J, leaving 7 bases between them. Germline V lookup: CDR1 SGHTA, CDR2 FQGNSA. The CDR3 length is 15 residues. CDR3 protein: CASSLGLDSGNTIYF. CDR3 in DNA: TGTGCCAGCAGCTTAGGACTAGACTCTGGAAACACCATATATTTT.

The rearrangement links TRBV4-3 to TRBJ1-2; the D is unclear. CDR1 and CDR2 (germline): LGHNA, YSLEER. The length of the CDR3 is 14 residues. V lost 2 bases to trimming and J lost 6 bases, with 13 bases between them. The CDR3 spells CASSQSGFSDGYTF. In DNA form, the CDR3 reads TGCGCCAGCAGCCAATCGGGATTCTCTGATGGCTACACCTTC.

The chain couples TRBV4-1 to TRBJ1-2, with D maybe TRBD1 (6 bases). Germline values: CDR1 MGHRA, CDR2 YSYEKL. V shed 0 bases and J shed 7 bases, with 12 bases lying between them. The CDR3 spans 14 residues. CDR3 in amino acids: CASSQDLQGIGYTF. The CDR3, as DNA: TGCGCCAGCAGCCAAGATCTACAGGGTATTGGCTACACCTTC.

This clonotype was counted between two and nine times. The rearrangement links TRBV7-2 to TRBJ1-3; TRBD1 aligns across 8 bases. From germline, CDR1 is SGHTA and CDR2 FQGNSA. There are 16 residues in the CDR3. V dropped 2 bases and J dropped 3; count of bases not matched to a gene: 6. As DNA, the CDR3 is TGTGCCAGCAGCTTAAACCCCAGGGGGCTTGGAAACACCATATATTTT. Encoded protein: CASSLNPRGLGNTIYF. The entire variable domain, with the rest obtained from reference TRBV7-2 and TRBJ1-3, is as follows: GAGVSQSPSNKVTEKGKDVELRCDPISGHTALYWYRQSLGQGLEFLIYFQGNSAPDKSGLPSDRFSAERTGGSVSTLTIQRTQQEDSAVYLCASSLNPRGLGNTIYFGEGSWLTVV.

The chain couples TRBV29-1 to TRBJ2-7, with D possibly TRBD2 on 5 matching bases. The CDR3 has 12 residues. Trimming took off 6 bases at V and 3 bases at J, with 12 bases between the two ends. CDR1 is SQVTM and CDR2 is ANQGSEA in the germline V gene. CDR3 amino acids: CSVGDGNYEQYF. CDR3 nucleotides: TGCAGCGTGGGTGACGGGAACTACGAGCAGTACTTC.

This clonotype was seen a handful of times. The CDR3 sequence is CAISLGEKETQYF. Written as DNA, the CDR3 is TGTGCCATCTCACTGGGGGAAAAAGAGACCCAGTACTTC. The chain joins TRBV10-3 to TRBJ2-5; D tentatively reads TRBD1 or TRBD2 (5 bases each). Trimming cost V 8 bases and J 3 bases, with 13 bases left between them. Germline V gene data show CDR1 as ENHRY and CDR2 as SYGVKD. The CDR3 has 13 amino acids.